Following are 29 T cell receptor beta chains from one sample sequenced in a study of cytomegalovirus exposure and HLA in healthy donors. The PCR was carried out with 60 Vbeta primers and 13 Jbeta primers. The method was immunoSEQ multiplex PCR; TCRdb's version includes in-frame clones alone and lacks a portion of them. The data contain about 190,000 clones, around four fifths of them seen just once; the ten biggest clones take up roughly 1.5%. Sequenced sample: PBMCs. Receptor source: a middle-aged man in good health and CMV-seronegative.

V and J are TRBV4-3 and TRBJ2-4; maybe TRBD1 (5 bases). The germline V gene has CDR1 LGHNA and CDR2 YSLEER. Trimming stripped 1 base from V and 2 bases from J, with 12 bases between. The CDR3 runs 16 residues. CDR3 sequence: CASSQARQGTKNIQYF. Written as DNA, the CDR3 is TGCGCCAGCAGCCAAGCCCGGCAGGGAACCAAAAACATTCAGTACTTC.

The chain joins TRBV18 to TRBJ1-5; 10 nucleotides align to TRBD1. This CDR3 is 14 amino acids long. With V trimmed by 6 bases and J by 6 bases, 5 bases remained unmatched. From germline, CDR1 is KGHSH and CDR2 LQKENI. The CDR3 DNA sequence: TGTGCCAGCTCCCCCGGGACAGGGGCTCAGCCCCAGCATTTT. This sequence encodes CASSPGTGAQPQHF.

This sequence joins TRBV28 and TRBJ1-4; 8 bases align to TRBD1. The ends lost 6 bases at V and 0 bases at J; junction bases unmatched: 6. CDR1 is MDHEN, CDR2 SYDVKM, per germline. This CDR3 is 16 amino acids long. CDR3 sequence (DNA): TGTGCCAGCAGAGGACAGGGTAACCCAACTAATGAAAAACTGTTTTTT. Translated: CASRGQGNPTNEKLFF. The variable domain in full, completed from reference TRBV28 and TRBJ1-4, reads DVKVTQSSRYLVKRTGEKVFLECVQDMDHENMFWYRQDPGLGLRLIYFSYDVKMKEKGDIPEGYSVSREKKERFSLILESASTNQTSMYLCASRGQGNPTNEKLFFGSGTQLSVL.

The genes are TRBV4-2 and TRBJ2-1, with TRBD2 identical over 10 bases. CDR3 size: 15 residues. The germline gives CDR1 LGHNA, CDR2 YNFKEQ. V was clipped by 0 bases and J by 8 bases; unmatched bases: 4. The CDR3: CASSQDLAGDYEQFF. The CDR3 region has the DNA TGTGCCAGCAGCCAAGATCTAGCGGGAGATTATGAGCAGTTCTTC.

This clone occurred a few times. The gene calls are TRBV7-3 and TRBJ1-1; D call uncertain. V lost 2 bases to trimming and J lost 0 bases, with 4 bases between them. Germline CDR1 reads SGHTA; CDR2 reads FQGTGA. The CDR3 spans 13 residues. The CDR3 loop reads CASSLFVNTEAFF. The DNA for the CDR3 is TGTGCCAGCAGCTTATTCGTGAACACTGAAGCTTTCTTT. Full variable domain (rest looked up from reference TRBV7-3 and TRBJ1-1): GAGVSQTPSNKVTEKGKYVELRCDPISGHTALYWYRQSLGQGPEFLIYFQGTGAADDSGLPNDRFFAVRPEGSVSTLKIQRTERGDSAVYLCASSLFVNTEAFFGQGTRLTVV.

The chain uses TRBV9 and TRBJ1-2; D call uncertain. Germline values: CDR1 SGDLS, CDR2 YYNGEE. V lost 0 bases and J lost 2, with 8 bases in between. The CDR3 is made up of 14 amino acids. CDR3 in DNA: TGTGCCAGCAGCGTAGAGAACAGAAACTATGGCTACACCTTC. The encoded protein is CASSVENRNYGYTF.

The V call is TRBV9, the J call TRBJ2-7; D gene unclear. Germline-derived CDR1 and CDR2 are SGDLS and YYNGEE. The length of the CDR3 is 11 residues. The V end was cut by 4 bases, the J end by 6 bases, with 8 bases between. The CDR3 protein is CASSTLGEQYF. DNA of the CDR3: TGTGCCAGCAGCACCCTCGGCGAGCAGTACTTC.

The chain joins TRBV29-1 to TRBJ1-2, with D possibly matching TRBD1 (5 bases). Per the germline V gene, CDR1 is SQVTM and CDR2 is ANQGSEA. There are 13 residues in the CDR3. V lost 6 bases to trimming and J lost 4 bases, with 15 bases between them. Here the CDR3 reads CSVLLGASYGYTF. Written as DNA, the CDR3 is TGCAGCGTCCTCCTAGGGGCGAGCTATGGCTACACCTTC.

This chain connects TRBV9 to TRBJ1-1; tentatively, D is TRBD1 (5 bases). With 0 bases removed from V and 1 base from J, the gap between germline ends came to 16 bases. The CDR3 covers 17 residues. In germline, CDR1 is SGDLS, CDR2 YYNGEE. CDR3 sequence reads: CASSVAKDTGENTEAFF. For the CDR3, the DNA is TGTGCCAGCAGCGTAGCTAAGGACACAGGCGAGAACACTGAAGCTTTCTTT.

The J gene is TRBJ1-5, the V gene TRBV27; 7 bases align to TRBD1. With 5 bases clipped from V and 7 bases from J, the junction kept 8 bases outside the gene matches. This CDR3 has 14 amino acids. In germline, CDR1 is MNHEY, CDR2 SMNVEV (reference sequence). The CDR3 is CASSPQGSGQPQHF. The DNA for the CDR3 is TGTGCCAGCAGTCCACAGGGGAGCGGCCAGCCCCAGCATTTT.

The rearrangement uses TRBV4-1 and TRBJ1-5; D is perhaps TRBD1 (6 bases). CDR1 and CDR2 (germline): MGHRA, YSYEKL. The CDR3 loop spans 13 amino acids. V was clipped by 3 bases and J by 7 bases, with 10 bases between them. The chain's CDR3 is CASSHQGGQPQHF. CDR3 bases: TGCGCCAGCAGCCACCAAGGGGGACAGCCCCAGCATTTT.

This CDR3 is CAGTGGPASHEQFF. DNA of the CDR3: TGTGCCGGAACCGGAGGGCCAGCCAGTCATGAGCAGTTCTTC. The V call is TRBV7-9, the J call TRBJ2-1; possibly TRBD2 for D (6 bases). Germline V gives CDR1 SEHNR, CDR2 FQNEAQ (reference sequence). Trimming removed 11 bases from V and 8 bases from J, with 22 bases in between. This CDR3 contains 14 residues.

This clone showed up just once. V usage is TRBV7-9 and J usage is TRBJ2-7; 7 bases are a match to TRBD2. With 2 bases clipped from V and 2 bases from J, the junction kept 3 bases outside the gene matches. Looked up from germline, CDR1 is SEHNR and CDR2 is FQNEAQ (reference sequence). The CDR3 loop spans 14 amino acids. The CDR3 DNA reads TGTGCCAGCAGCTTATCTGGGGGGGCCTACGAGCAGTACTTC. Encoded protein: CASSLSGGAYEQYF. Together with reference TRBV7-9 and TRBJ2-7, the CDR3 gives the full variable domain: DTGVSQNPRHKITKRGQNVTFRCDPISEHNRLYWYRQTLGQGPEFLTYFQNEAQLEKSRLLSDRFSAERPKGSFSTLEIQRTEQGDSAMYLCASSLSGGAYEQYFGPGTRLTVT.

The chain joins TRBV28 to TRBJ2-3; D not resolved. The CDR3 consists of 14 residues. Germline values: CDR1 MDHEN, CDR2 SYDVKM. Trimming took 6 bases from V and 0 from J, leaving 10 bases between them. The CDR3 spells CASSRPTSTDTQYF. DNA for the CDR3: TGTGCCAGCAGCCGACCGACTAGCACAGATACGCAGTATTTT.

This clone was seen a handful of times. This sequence joins TRBV6-5 and TRBJ1-3; D remains ambiguous. The CDR3 loop spans 16 amino acids. Trimming stripped 2 bases from V and 0 bases from J, with 11 bases between. CDR1 and CDR2 (germline): MNHEY, SVGAGI. The CDR3 protein is CASSYGQASSGNTIYF. In DNA form, the CDR3 reads TGTGCCAGCAGTTACGGGCAGGCCAGCTCTGGAAACACCATATATTTT.

This chain connects TRBV6-4 to TRBJ1-1; the match to TRBD1 covers 7 bases. The CDR3 sequence is 15 residues long. J gave up 4 bases and V 5 bases, and 10 bases lay outside the gene matches. Germline CDR1 is MRHNA and CDR2 is SNTAGT. The CDR3 region is CASSPEYGTATEAFF. The CDR3 DNA reads as TGTGCCAGCAGTCCTGAATATGGGACAGCCACTGAAGCTTTCTTT.

This rearrangement joins TRBV21-1 to TRBJ2-7; no check of the table's D call, TRBD1, against the DNA was made. TRBV21-1 is a pseudogene locus. CDR3 length: 13 amino acids. The CDR3 region has the DNA TGTGCCAGCGCCCAGGGGGTGAACTACGAGCAGTACTTC. Translated: CASAQGVNYEQYF.

The V gene is TRBV10-1, the J gene TRBJ1-5, with D tentatively TRBD1 (6 bases). With 7 bases removed from V and 0 bases from J, the gap between germline ends came to 13 bases. Looked up from germline, CDR1 is WNHNN and CDR2 is SYGVQD (reference sequence). This CDR3 region has 15 residues. CDR3 nucleotide sequence: TGCGCCAGCACTTGGACAGTAAATAGCAATCAGCCCCAGCATTTT. This encodes CASTWTVNSNQPQHF.

V gene TRBV9 combines with J gene TRBJ1-1; tentative D call: TRBD1 (5 bases). CDR3 length: 15 amino acids. Germline V CDR1 and CDR2: SGDLS, YYNGEE. V was shortened by 3 bases and J by 5 bases, with 17 bases between the two germline ends. The CDR3 here is CASSARQGSRTEAFF. CDR3 sequence (DNA): TGTGCCAGCAGCGCCCGGCAGGGAAGTCGGACTGAAGCTTTCTTT.

The rearrangement uses TRBV5-1 and TRBJ2-2; TRBD2 matches 10 bases. The CDR3 contains 16 residues. V lost 1 base and J lost 5; bases outside the gene matches: 5. Germline assignment: CDR1 SGHRS and CDR2 YFSETQ. CDR3 coding DNA: TGCGCCAGCAGCTTGCCCCTAGCGGGAGAAACCGGGGAGCTGTTTTTT. This translates into CASSLPLAGETGELFF.

This chain joins TRBV11-2 and TRBJ2-1, with 13 bases identical to TRBD2. Losses at the gene ends were 2 bases for V and 7 bases for J; bases not matched to a gene: 5. There are 16 residues in the CDR3. Germline CDR1 SGHAT, CDR2 FQNNGV. In DNA, the CDR3 is TGTGCCAGCAGCTTAATTGGACTAGCGGGAGCAAATGAGCAGTTCTTC. Its translation is CASSLIGLAGANEQFF.

The chain joins TRBV4-3 to TRBJ2-2, with 7 bases identical to TRBD1. V was clipped by 7 bases and J by 6 bases; unmatched bases: 11. CDR3 length: 15 residues. The germline V gene encodes CDR1 LGHNA and CDR2 YSLEER. This chain's CDR3 is CASKTTGFNSGELFF. The DNA of the CDR3 is TGCGCCAGCAAGACGACAGGGTTTAATTCCGGGGAGCTGTTTTTT.

The gene calls are TRBV10-3 and TRBJ1-5, with 7 positions matching TRBD1. In germline, CDR1 is ENHRY, CDR2 SYGVKD. After removal of 9 bases from V and 5 bases from J, the junction contained 10 bases not matched to a gene. The CDR3 runs to 14 residues. The CDR3 nucleotides read TGTGCCATAGGAACAGGGGACGGTGATCAGCCCCAGCATTTT. It encodes CAIGTGDGDQPQHF.

The chain couples TRBV5-1 to TRBJ2-1; 8 bases fit TRBD2. V lost 4 bases and J lost 8; bases outside the gene matches: 11. The CDR3 runs 15 residues. Per the germline V gene, CDR1 is SGHRS and CDR2 is YFSETQ. The CDR3 here is CASSPGGPRGDEQFF. The CDR3 DNA reads TGCGCCAGCAGCCCGGGGGGGCCCCGGGGGGATGAGCAGTTCTTC.

Concerning this clone: Other DNA sequences within the sample encode an identical CDR3. The chain employs TRBV27 and TRBJ1-1; D gene uncertain. Between the trimmed V and J ends, which lost 7 bases and 1 base, there was a span of 13 bases. Germline CDR1 MNHEY, CDR2 SMNVEV (reference sequence). This CDR3 is 14 amino acids long. CDR3 protein: CASTRRAQNTEAFF. CDR3 nucleotides: TGTGCCAGCACTCGGCGGGCCCAGAACACTGAAGCTTTCTTT.

The chain is built from TRBV11-3 and TRBJ2-1; 7 bases align to TRBD1. Germline trimming cut 6 bases from V and 9 bases from J; bases unmatched to any gene: 8. Germline CDR1 and CDR2: SGHNT and YENEEA. The CDR3 has 13 residues. The CDR3 sequence: CASSSDRRGEQFF. As DNA, the CDR3 is TGTGCCAGCAGTTCGGACAGGCGTGGTGAGCAGTTCTTC.

DNA for the CDR3: TGTGCCAGCAGCGCGACAAACAGGGGATTGTACACTGAAGCTTTCTTT. Amino acids: CASSATNRGLYTEAFF. The chain couples TRBV7-8 to TRBJ1-1; 7 positions agree with TRBD1. The CDR3 contains 16 residues. Germline V gene lookup returns CDR1 SGHVS and CDR2 FQNEAQ. V shed 5 bases and J 3 bases; nucleotides not matched to a gene: 12. The entire variable domain, with the rest obtained from reference TRBV7-8 and TRBJ1-1, is as follows: GAGVSQSPRYKVAKRGQDVALRCDPISGHVSLFWYQQALGQGPEFLTYFQNEAQLDKSGLPSDRFFAERPEGSVSTLKIQRTQQEDSAVYLCASSATNRGLYTEAFFGQGTRLTVV.

This CDR3 reads CASSRQDQNTEAFF. For the CDR3, the DNA is TGTGCCAGCAGCAGACAGGACCAGAACACTGAAGCTTTCTTT. V gene TRBV6-5 combines with J gene TRBJ1-1, with a tentative D call TRBD1 (6 bases). The CDR3 sequence is 14 residues long. CDR1 is MNHEY, CDR2 SVGAGI, per germline. Deletions cut 6 bases from V and 1 base from J, with 12 bases between.

The J gene is TRBJ2-7, the V gene TRBV14; 11 bases map to TRBD2. The CDR3 spans 15 residues. Germline trimming cut 1 base from V and 2 bases from J; bases unmatched to any gene: 1. CDR1 is SGHDN, CDR2 FVKESK, per germline. The CDR3 spells CASSQVLAGAYEQYF. CDR3 in DNA: TGTGCCAGCAGCCAAGTACTAGCGGGAGCCTACGAGCAGTACTTC.